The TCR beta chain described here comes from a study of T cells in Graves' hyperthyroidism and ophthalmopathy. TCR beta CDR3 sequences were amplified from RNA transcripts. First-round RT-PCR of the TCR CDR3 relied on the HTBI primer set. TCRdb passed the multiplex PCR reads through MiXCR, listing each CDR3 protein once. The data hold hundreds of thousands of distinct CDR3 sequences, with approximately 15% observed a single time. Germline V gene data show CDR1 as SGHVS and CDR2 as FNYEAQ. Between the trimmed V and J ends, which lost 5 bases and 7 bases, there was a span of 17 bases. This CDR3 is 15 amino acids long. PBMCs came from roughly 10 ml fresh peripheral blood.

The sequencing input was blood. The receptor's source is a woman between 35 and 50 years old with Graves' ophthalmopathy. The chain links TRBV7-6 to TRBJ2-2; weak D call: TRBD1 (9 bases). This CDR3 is CASSQTGGLGGELFF. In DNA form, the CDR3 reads TGTGCCAGCAGCCAGACAGGGGGACTAGGCGGGGAGCTGTTTTTT.